The next 3 T cell receptor beta chains were all read from a single sample in a study of blood T cells in healthy people across ages. A J-beta primer mix and a sample-barcoded 5' primer were used in a second PCR of about 7 to 12 cycles. TCRdb analysed the 5' RACE reads with MiXCR anew, one entry per CDR3 protein. The sample comprises about 540,000 distinct CDR3 sequences, 20% to 30% of which are singletons, and approximately 10% rests with the top ten. These data were also reused for a study on T cells of mothers and their children.

The material sequenced was blood. Source of these receptors: a boy aged 10-17 years in good health.

This clonotype appeared a few times. The chain joins TRBV28 to TRBJ2-5; D is undetermined. The tail of the sequence fits TRBJ2-1 better, so the J call may be wrong. CDR1 is MDHEN and CDR2 is SYDVKM in the germline V gene. The CDR3 has 15 residues. The CDR3 loop reads CASSLFLVNSVEQFF. In nucleotides, the CDR3 is TGTGCCAGCAGTTTATTTTTGGTGAATTCGGTCGAGCAGTTCTTC.

The V and J genes are TRBV20-1 and TRBJ1-2; D remains unclear. V was trimmed by 4 bases and J by 0 bases, leaving 9 bases between them. The CDR3 has 13 amino acids. Germline CDR1 and CDR2: DFQATT and SNEGSKA (reference sequence). The CDR3, as DNA: TGCAGTGCTATCGCCGGGACTAACTATGGCTACACCTTC. Encoded protein: CSAIAGTNYGYTF.

The rearrangement joins TRBV6-2 or TRBV6-3 to TRBJ2-7, with 10 bases aligning to TRBD1. Germline-derived CDR1 and CDR2 are MNHEY and SVGEGT. The CDR3 loop spans 14 amino acids. V shed 6 bases, J shed 5 bases, and the junction held 7 bases outside the gene matches. CDR3 in amino acids: CASRLPGQGHEQYF. Written as DNA, the CDR3 is TGTGCCAGCAGGCTTCCGGGACAGGGGCACGAGCAGTACTTC.